This paragraph covers one TCR beta chain sequence. There are a few counts of this clonotype. Its target antigen remains unknown. No much larger clone exists at a distance of one base, and base qualities are not known. The entry originates in a study of blood T cells in healthy people across ages (dated by TCRdb to between 2015 and 2016). Concerning the study at large: In model experiments, template switching captured about one uniquely barcoded TCR beta cDNA molecule for every two T cells. To avoid experimental bias, donors of different ages were randomly spread across the sequencing lanes. Donors were grouped into four age groups: young (average 16 years), middle-aged (roughly 40), aged (roughly 67) and long-lived (less than 85). Using deep sequencing normalized with unique cDNA molecular identifiers, the study measured how TCR beta repertoire diversity changes with age. Two additional independent replicas of 1 million unique cDNA reads from the same blood draw were analyzed for two donors (one aged 18 to 30 and one aged 80 or older). The paper as a whole reports these results and caveats: There was a strong correlation between observed TCR beta diversity and the percentage of naive T cells measured by flow cytometry. The long-lived group showed more naive CD4+ T cells, fewer expanded clones and increased TCR diversity than the aged group, suggesting age selection. Conclusive comparison of naive and antigen-experienced compartments was prevented by the profiling of bulk unsorted PBMCs. As age increased, observed TCR beta diversity per million T cells dropped in a roughly linear way, and a significant reduction was already evident by age 40. The CMV infection status of donors was not known, potentially confounding age-related changes in expanded clonotypes. Estimates of total diversity based on one million sequenced T cells were regarded as lower bounds and as underestimates.

To prepare the library, 5' RACE was applied. The sequencer listed for this sample is Illumina HiSeq 2500. The second PCR ran for roughly 7 to 12 cycles and used a J-beta primer mix along with a sample-barcoded 5' primer. A unique molecular identifier was introduced onto each TCR beta cDNA molecule by a template-switch 5' adaptor carrying 12 random nucleotides. At least 2.5 million CDR3-containing paired-end reads were obtained from each sample. The Mint cDNA synthesis kit, primed by a TRBC-specific oligonucleotide, was used to synthesize first-strand cDNA from all RNA. Following uracil-DNA glycosylase treatment, all cDNA underwent a first 18-cycle PCR with the universal primers M1SS and BC2_uni_R. The study's own analysis went as follows. Each sample was normalized by randomly selecting 1 million high-quality reads, each carrying a distinct molecular identifier. Instead of being binned into consensus sequences, reads that shared molecular identifiers were thrown out. MiTCR, run with a Q25 quality threshold and the strictest error-elimination algorithm, handled CDR3 identification, clonotype clustering and error correction. A nonparametric unseen species model with Euler transformation was used to estimate a lower bound on total TCR beta diversity. TCRdb passed the public sequencing reads through fastp at Q25 and MiXCR, retaining productive beta sequences. Rows are unified per CDR3 protein, each entry keeping the most common DNA and genes. The V and J calls follow TCRdb's processing rather than the paper's. Within this sample are about 1.5 million distinct CDR3 sequences, with 35% to 45% of them counted one time only. 4% of the sample lies in the top ten.

The donors were roughly 39 Caucasian individuals from Russia, aged 6 to 90 years, who were systemically healthy. Approximately 9.7 milliliters of peripheral blood were drawn from each donor into EDTA-treated Vacutainer tubes. PBMCs were isolated by Ficoll-Paque density-gradient centrifugation, with at least 6.5 million obtained per sample. Trizol reagent was used to extract total RNA from the PBMCs, yielding at least 6 micrograms per sample. The percentages of naive CD45RAhigh/CD27high T cells were determined by flow cytometry on a PBMC aliquot from every donor. The CDR3 numbers 13 residues from cysteine through phenylalanine. The only DNA kept is the CDR3, 39 bases in frame from the first base. CDR1 and CDR2 were assigned from the germline V gene (reference sequence) as LGHDT and YNNKEL. The V end loses 6 bases and the J end loses 3 bases, and a stretch of 8 bases separates them.

The sequence is built from TRBV3-1 and TRBJ1-4, with TRBD1 tentatively as D gene (5 bases match). The sequenced sample consisted of blood. The clonotype was recovered from a woman aged 18-29 years in good health. The DNA sequence is given as TGTGCCAGCAGGCAGGGAGCTAATGAAAAACTGTTTTTT. It is translated as CASRQGANEKLFF.